This is a list of T cell receptor beta chains from one sample in a study of prognosis after radiotherapy for stage I lung cancer. TCRdb processed the multiplex PCR reads anew with MiXCR; each CDR3 protein has one entry. The sample includes some 38,000 distinct CDR3 sequences, around 24% of them seen just once. The input for sequencing was PBMCs, taken before or after stereotactic body radiation therapy (not recorded which). The origin of the receptors is a donor over 45 with non-small cell lung cancer. Each CDR3 is given with its conserved first and last residue.

>TRBJ2-2|TRBV27
CASSWRLAATELFF
>TRBJ1-4|TRBV7-6
CASSLAPLHRGEKLFF
>TRBJ2-3|TRBV6-1
CASNMGGSASTDTQYF
>TRBJ2-2|TRBV25-1
CASMGDTGELFF
>TRBJ2-7|TRBV28
CASTPGGTIYYEQYF
>TRBJ1-6|TRBV2
CASRESGGSYNSPLHF
>TRBJ2-3|TRBV20-1
CSARDSGLTRTDTQYF
>TRBJ2-3|TRBV24-1
CATSDAGERTDTQYF
>TRBJ1-2|TRBV18
CASSPQERTLNYGYTF
>TRBJ1-2|TRBV6-6
CASSYSGVGGYTF
>TRBJ2-2|TRBV12-3/TRBV12-4
CASSTTGVTGELFF
>TRBJ2-3|TRBV5-1
CASSWGGTDTQYF
>TRBJ2-5|TRBV2
CASSGTSWQQTQYF